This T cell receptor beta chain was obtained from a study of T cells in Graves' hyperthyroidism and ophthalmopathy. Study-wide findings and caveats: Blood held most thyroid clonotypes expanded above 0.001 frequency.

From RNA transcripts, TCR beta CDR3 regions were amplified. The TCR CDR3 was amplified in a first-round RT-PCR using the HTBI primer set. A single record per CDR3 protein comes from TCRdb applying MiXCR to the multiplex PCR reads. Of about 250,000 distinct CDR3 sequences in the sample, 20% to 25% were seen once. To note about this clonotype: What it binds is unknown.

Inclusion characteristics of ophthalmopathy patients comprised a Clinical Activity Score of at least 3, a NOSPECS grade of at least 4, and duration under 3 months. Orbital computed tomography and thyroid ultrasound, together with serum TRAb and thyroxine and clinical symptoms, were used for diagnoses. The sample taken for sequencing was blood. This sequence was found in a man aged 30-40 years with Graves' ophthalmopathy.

CDR3 amino acids: CASGQGTRNTEAFF. The CDR3, as DNA: TGTGCCAGTGGACAGGGGACCAGAAACACTGAAGCTTTCTTT. The chain employs TRBV19 and TRBJ1-1; 9 bases are shared with TRBD1. The germline V gene encodes CDR1 LNHDA and CDR2 SQIVND (reference sequence). Trimming removed 8 bases from V and 2 bases from J; junction bases left unmatched: 6. The CDR3 consists of 14 residues.